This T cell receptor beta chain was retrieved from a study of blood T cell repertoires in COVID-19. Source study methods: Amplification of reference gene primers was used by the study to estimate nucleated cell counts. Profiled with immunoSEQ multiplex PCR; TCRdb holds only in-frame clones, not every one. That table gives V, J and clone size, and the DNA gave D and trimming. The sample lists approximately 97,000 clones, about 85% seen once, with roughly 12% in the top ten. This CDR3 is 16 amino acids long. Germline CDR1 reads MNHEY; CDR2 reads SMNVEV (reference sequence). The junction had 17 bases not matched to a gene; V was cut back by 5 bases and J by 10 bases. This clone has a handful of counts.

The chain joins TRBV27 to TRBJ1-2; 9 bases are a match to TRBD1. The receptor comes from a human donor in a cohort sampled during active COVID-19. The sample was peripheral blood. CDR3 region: CASSVLGGTGSRNYTF. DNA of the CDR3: TGTGCCAGCAGTGTTCTGGGGGGGACAGGGTCTAGAAACTACACCTTC.